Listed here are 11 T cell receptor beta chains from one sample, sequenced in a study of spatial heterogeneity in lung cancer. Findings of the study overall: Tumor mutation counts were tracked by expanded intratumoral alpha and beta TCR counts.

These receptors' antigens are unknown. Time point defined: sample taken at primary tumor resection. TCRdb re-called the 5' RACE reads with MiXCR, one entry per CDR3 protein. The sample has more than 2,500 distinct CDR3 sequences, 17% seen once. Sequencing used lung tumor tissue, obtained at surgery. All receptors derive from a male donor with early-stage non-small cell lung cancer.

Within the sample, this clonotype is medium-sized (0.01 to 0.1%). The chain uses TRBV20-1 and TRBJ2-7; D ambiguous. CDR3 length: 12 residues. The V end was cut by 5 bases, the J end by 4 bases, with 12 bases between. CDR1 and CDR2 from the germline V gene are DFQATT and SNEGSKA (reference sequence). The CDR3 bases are TGCAGTGCTCTTGGCCCGGAATACGAGCAGTACTTC. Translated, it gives CSALGPEYEQYF.

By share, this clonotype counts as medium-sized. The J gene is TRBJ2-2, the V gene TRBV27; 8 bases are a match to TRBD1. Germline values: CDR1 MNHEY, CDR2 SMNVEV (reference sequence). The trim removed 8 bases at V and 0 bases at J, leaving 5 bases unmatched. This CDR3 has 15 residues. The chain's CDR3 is CASRQGMTNTGELFF. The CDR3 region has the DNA TGTGCCAGCCGACAGGGGATGACGAACACCGGGGAGCTGTTTTTT.

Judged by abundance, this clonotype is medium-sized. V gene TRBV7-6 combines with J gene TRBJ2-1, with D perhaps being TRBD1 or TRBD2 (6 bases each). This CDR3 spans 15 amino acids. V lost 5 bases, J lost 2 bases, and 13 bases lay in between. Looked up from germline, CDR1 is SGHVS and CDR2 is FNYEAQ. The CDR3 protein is CASSLAGGPYNEQFF. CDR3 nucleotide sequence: TGTGCCAGCAGCCTCGCCGGGGGCCCCTACAATGAGCAGTTCTTC.

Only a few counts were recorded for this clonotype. CDR3 DNA: TGCGCCAGCAGCTTGTTTGGCTTAGTTGCAGAGACCCAGTACTTC. Encoded protein: CASSLFGLVAETQYF. V usage is TRBV5-1 and J usage is TRBJ2-5; D is uncertain. The V gene lost 1 base and the J gene lost 4 bases, with 14 bases spanning the gap. Germline V CDR1 and CDR2: SGHRS, YFSETQ. This CDR3 comprises 15 residues.

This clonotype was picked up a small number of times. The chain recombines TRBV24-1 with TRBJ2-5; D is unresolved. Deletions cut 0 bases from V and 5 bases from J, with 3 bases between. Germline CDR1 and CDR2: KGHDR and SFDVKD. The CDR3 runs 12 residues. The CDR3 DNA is TGTGCCACCAGTGATTTGTGGGAGACCCAGTACTTC. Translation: CATSDLWETQYF.

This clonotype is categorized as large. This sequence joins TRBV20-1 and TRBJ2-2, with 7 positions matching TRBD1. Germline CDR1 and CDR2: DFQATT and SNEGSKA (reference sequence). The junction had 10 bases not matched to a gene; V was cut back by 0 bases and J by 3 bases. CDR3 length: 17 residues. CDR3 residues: CSARERDRDGDTGELFF. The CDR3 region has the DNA TGCAGTGCTAGAGAGAGAGACAGGGATGGGGACACCGGGGAGCTGTTTTTT.

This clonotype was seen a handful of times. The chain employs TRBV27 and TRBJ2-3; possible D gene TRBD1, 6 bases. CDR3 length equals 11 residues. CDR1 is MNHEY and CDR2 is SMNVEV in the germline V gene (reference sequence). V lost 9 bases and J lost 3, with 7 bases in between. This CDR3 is CASQGTDTQYF. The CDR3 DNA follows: TGTGCCAGTCAGGGGACAGATACGCAGTATTTT.

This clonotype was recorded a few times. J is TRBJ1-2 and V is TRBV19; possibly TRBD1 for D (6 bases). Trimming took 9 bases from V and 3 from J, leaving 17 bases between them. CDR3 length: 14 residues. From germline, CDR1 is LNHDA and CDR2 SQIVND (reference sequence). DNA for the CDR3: TGTGCCAGCTCCCTCATGGACAGTTACTATGGCTACACCTTC. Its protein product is CASSLMDSYYGYTF.

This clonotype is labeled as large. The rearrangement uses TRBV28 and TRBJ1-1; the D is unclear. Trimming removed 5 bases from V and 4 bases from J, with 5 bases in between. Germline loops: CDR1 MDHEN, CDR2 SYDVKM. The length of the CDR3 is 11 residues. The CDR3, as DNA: TGTGCCAGCAGTCGGGGCACTGAAGCTTTCTTT. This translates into CASSRGTEAFF.

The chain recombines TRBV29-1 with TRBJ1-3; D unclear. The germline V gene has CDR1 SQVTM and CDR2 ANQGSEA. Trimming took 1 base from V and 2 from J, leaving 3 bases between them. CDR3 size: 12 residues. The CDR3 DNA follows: TGCAGCGTTGAAGCGGCTGGAAACACCATATATTTT. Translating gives CSVEAAGNTIYF.

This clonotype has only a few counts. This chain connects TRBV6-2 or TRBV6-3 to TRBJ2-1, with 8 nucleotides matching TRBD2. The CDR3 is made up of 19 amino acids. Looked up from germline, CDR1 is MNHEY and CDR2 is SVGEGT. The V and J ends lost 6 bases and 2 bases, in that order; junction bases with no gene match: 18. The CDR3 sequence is CASSRGPLGGSGTYNEQFF. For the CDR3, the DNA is TGTGCCAGCAGCCGAGGCCCCCTCGGCGGTAGCGGGACCTACAATGAGCAGTTCTTC.